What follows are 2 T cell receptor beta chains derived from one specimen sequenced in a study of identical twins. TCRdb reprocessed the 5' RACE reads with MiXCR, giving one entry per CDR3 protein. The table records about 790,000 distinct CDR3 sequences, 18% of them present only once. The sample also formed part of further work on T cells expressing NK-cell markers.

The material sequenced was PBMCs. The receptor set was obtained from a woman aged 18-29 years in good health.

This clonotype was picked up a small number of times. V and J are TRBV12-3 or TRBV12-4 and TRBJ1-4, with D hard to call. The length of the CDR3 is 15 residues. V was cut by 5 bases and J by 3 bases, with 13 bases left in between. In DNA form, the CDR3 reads TGTGCCAGCAGTCAACTGGGTGAGGCTAATGAAAAACTGTTTTTT. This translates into CASSQLGEANEKLFF.

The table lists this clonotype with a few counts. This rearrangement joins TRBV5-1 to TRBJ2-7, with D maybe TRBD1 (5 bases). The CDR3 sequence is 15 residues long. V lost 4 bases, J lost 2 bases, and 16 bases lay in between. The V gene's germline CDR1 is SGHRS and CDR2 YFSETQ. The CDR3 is CASSMPYDSAYEQYF. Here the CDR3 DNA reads TGCGCCAGCAGCATGCCCTACGACAGTGCCTACGAGCAGTACTTC.